This is a list of T cell receptor beta chains from one sample in a study of blood T cell repertoires in COVID-19. Sequencing used immunoSEQ multiplex PCR; TCRdb keeps in-frame clones, though not all of them. The sample lists about 170,000 clones, 70% to 90% occurring once. Material: peripheral blood. The source is a woman at least 80 years old with COVID-19, enrolled during active disease. Both conserved end residues are part of each CDR3. The D gene is left open where the match is weak.

V: TRBV2; D: .; J: TRBJ1-2; DNA: TGTGCCAGCAGTGAAATCTCGTACTATGGCTACACCTTC; CDR3: CASSEISYYGYTF
V: TRBV5-1; D: .; J: TRBJ2-3; DNA: TGCGCCAGCAGCTTCGGTTACACAGATACGCAGTATTTT; CDR3: CASSFGYTDTQYF
V: TRBV3-1/TRBV3-2; D: TRBD1; J: TRBJ2-5; DNA: TGTGCCAGCAGCCAAGCCCGGAACCGACAGGGCCTTGAGACCCAGTACTTC; CDR3: CASSQARNRQGLETQYF
V: TRBV10-3; D: TRBD1; J: TRBJ1-6; DNA: TGTGCCATCAGTGAGGAGGAGGGTTCAGGGGGTTCACCCCTCCACTTT; CDR3: CAISEEEGSGGSPLHF
V: TRBV9; D: TRBD2; J: TRBJ2-1; DNA: TGTGCCAGCAGCGCCGGGGGACTAGCGGGACGAAACAATGAGCAGTTCTTC; CDR3: CASSAGGLAGRNNEQFF
V: TRBV7-3; D: TRBD1; J: TRBJ1-1; DNA: TGTGCCAGCAGCCCCTCGGACAGGGCCACTGAAGCTTTCTTT; CDR3: CASSPSDRATEAFF
V: TRBV15; D: .; J: TRBJ1-4; DNA: TGTGCCACCAGCCGCTATAATCAGGGTCGCGAAAAACTGTTTTTT; CDR3: CATSRYNQGREKLFF
V: TRBV6-5; D: TRBD1; J: TRBJ1-6; DNA: TGTGCCACCGCCGAGGGGGCTGATTCACCCCTCCACTTT; CDR3: CATAEGADSPLHF
V: TRBV6-5; D: .; J: TRBJ2-5; DNA: TGTGCCAGCAGGCTAGGAACCCAAGAGACCCAGTACTTC; CDR3: CASRLGTQETQYF
V: TRBV25-1; D: TRBD1; J: TRBJ1-1; DNA: TGTGCGACAGGGGGAGCAAACACTGAAGCTTTCTTT; CDR3: CATGGANTEAFF
V: TRBV18; D: TRBD1; J: TRBJ2-7; DNA: TGTGCCAGCTCACCTTCGGACAGGGGGCAGTACTTC; CDR3: CASSPSDRGQYF
V: TRBV5-1; D: .; J: TRBJ2-3; DNA: TGCGCCAGCAGCTTCGGCGGTTCAAGCACAGATACGCAGTATTTT; CDR3: CASSFGGSSTDTQYF
V: TRBV20-1; D: .; J: TRBJ1-2; DNA: TGCGGCCAGAGGCTATATGGCTACACCTTC; CDR3: CGQRLYGYTF
V: TRBV5-5; D: TRBD2; J: TRBJ2-1; DNA: TGTGCCAGCAGCCTGACTAGCGGGGGTGCGGGCCTAACCGGTGAGCAGTTCTTC; CDR3: CASSLTSGGAGLTGEQFF
V: TRBV7-6; D: TRBD1; J: TRBJ1-4; DNA: TGTGCCAGCAGCCCCCAGACAGGGCGAGATGAAAAACTGTTTTTT; CDR3: CASSPQTGRDEKLFF
V: TRBV5-1; D: TRBD1; J: TRBJ2-7; DNA: TGCGCCAGCAGCTTGGAGGGACAGGGGAGCGAGCAGTACTTC; CDR3: CASSLEGQGSEQYF
V: TRBV15; D: .; J: TRBJ1-5; DNA: TGTGCCACCAGCAGAGGACAGACCGGGAGCAATCAGCCCCAGCATTTT; CDR3: CATSRGQTGSNQPQHF